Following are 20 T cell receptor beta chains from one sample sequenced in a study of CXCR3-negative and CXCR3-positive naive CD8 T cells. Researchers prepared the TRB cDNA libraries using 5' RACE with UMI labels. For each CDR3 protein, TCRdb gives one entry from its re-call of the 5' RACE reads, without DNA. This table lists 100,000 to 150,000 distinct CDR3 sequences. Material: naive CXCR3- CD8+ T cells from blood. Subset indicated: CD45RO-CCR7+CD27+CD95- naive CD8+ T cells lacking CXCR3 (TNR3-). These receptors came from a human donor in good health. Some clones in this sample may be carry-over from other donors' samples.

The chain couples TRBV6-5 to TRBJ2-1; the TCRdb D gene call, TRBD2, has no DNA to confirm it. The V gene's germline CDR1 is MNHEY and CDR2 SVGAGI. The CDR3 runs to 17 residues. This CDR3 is CASSTGLAGVSYNEQFF.

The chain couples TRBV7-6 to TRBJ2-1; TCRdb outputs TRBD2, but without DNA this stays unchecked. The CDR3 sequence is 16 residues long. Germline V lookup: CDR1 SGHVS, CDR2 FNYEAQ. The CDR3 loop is CASSPPGLADYNEQFF.

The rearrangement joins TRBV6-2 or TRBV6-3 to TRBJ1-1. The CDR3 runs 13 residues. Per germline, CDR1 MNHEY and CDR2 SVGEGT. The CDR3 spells CASSYGGGTEAFF.

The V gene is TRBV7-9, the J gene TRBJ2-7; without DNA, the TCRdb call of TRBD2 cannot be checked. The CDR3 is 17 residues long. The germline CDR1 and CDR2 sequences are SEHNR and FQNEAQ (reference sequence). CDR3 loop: CASSSGLAGVFSYEQYF.

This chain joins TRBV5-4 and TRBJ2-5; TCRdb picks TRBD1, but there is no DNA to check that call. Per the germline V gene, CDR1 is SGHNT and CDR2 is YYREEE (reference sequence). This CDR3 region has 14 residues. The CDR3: CASSHPGGVETQYF.

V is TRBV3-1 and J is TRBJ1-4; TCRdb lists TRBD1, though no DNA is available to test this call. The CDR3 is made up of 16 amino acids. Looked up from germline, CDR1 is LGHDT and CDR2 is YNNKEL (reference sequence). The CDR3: CASSQATQGANEKLFF.

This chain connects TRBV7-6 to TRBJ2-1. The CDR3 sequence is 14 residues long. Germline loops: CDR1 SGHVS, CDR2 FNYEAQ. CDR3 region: CASSLYGSNNGQFF.

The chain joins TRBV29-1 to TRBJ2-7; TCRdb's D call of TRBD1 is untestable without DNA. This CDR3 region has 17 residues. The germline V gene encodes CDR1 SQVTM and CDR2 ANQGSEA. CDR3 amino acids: CSVETPGDRGSSYEQYF.

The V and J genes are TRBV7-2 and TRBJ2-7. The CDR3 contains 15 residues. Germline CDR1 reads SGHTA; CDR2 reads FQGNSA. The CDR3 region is CASSLRLLSSYEQYF.

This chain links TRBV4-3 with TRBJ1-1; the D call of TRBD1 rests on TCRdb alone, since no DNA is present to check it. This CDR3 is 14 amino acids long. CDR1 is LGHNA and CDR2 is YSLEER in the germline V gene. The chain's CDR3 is CASSQGQRNTEAFF.

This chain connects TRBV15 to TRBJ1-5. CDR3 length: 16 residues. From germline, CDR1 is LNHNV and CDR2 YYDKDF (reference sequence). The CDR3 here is CATSRVGGDYNQPQHF.

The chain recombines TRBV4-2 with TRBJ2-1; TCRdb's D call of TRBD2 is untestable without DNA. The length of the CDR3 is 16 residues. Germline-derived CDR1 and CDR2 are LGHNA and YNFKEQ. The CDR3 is CASSREGGPLYNEQFF.

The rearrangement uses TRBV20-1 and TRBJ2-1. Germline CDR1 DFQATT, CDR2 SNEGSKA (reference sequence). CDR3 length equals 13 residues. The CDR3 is CSASVTYYNEQFF.

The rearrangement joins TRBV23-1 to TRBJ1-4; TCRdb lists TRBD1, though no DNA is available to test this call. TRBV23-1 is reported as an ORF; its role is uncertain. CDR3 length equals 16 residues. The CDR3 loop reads CASSQPAGTGDEKLFF.

CDR3 loop: CASSSGAATEAFF. This chain joins TRBV6-2 or TRBV6-3 and TRBJ1-1; TCRdb picks TRBD1, but there is no DNA to check that call. This CDR3 is 13 amino acids long. Per the germline V gene, CDR1 is MNHEY and CDR2 is SVGEGT.

CDR3 protein: CASSGSREQFF. The gene calls are TRBV5-6 and TRBJ2-1; TCRdb reports TRBD2, a call that lacks DNA to check it against. Looked up from germline, CDR1 is SGHDT and CDR2 is YYEEEE. The CDR3 runs 11 residues.

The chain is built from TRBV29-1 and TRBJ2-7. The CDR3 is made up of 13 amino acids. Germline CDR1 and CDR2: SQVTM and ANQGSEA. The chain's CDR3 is CSVVLGLRDEQYF.

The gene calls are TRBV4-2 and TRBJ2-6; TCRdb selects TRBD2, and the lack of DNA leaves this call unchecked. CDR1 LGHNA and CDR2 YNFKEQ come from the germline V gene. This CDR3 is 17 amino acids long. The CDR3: CASSQEQGSPGANVLTF.

The CDR3 here is CASSLLNGLVTAEQYF. The J gene is TRBJ2-7, the V gene TRBV7-9. CDR3 length: 16 amino acids. Germline CDR1 and CDR2: SEHNR and FQNEAQ (reference sequence).

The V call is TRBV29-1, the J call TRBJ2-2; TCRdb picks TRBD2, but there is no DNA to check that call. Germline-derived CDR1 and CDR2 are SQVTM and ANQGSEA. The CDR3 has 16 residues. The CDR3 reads CSAGTSGGGSTGELFF.